The sample holds one count of the clone carrying this T cell receptor (beta chain). This entry comes from a study of blood T cell repertoires in COVID-19. Overall study: Nucleic acid was either cDNA or gDNA, and it came from T cells, B-cell-depleted T cells, or PBMCs.

The CDR3 loop spans 16 amino acids. CDR1 is MNHEY and CDR2 is SVGAGI in the germline V gene. The ends lost 3 bases at V and 7 bases at J; junction bases unmatched: 7. Produced via immunoSEQ multiplex PCR; TCRdb's table is partial and in-frame only. The sample lists about 150,000 clones, 70% to 85% occurring once. Recovery meant two consecutive negative NP/OP PCR tests, professional clearance, or resolved symptoms. This TCR came from a man in his fifties who had recovered from COVID-19. The chain recombines TRBV6-5 with TRBJ1-6, with 9 positions matching TRBD1. Sequencing input: PBMCs or T cells enriched from blood (not recorded which). The CDR3 is CASSYTGTGLNSPLHF. CDR3 coding DNA: TGTGCCAGCAGTTATACCGGGACAGGGTTAAATTCACCCCTCCACTTT.